Sequencing of this T cell receptor (beta chain) was carried out in a study of blood T cell repertoires in COVID-19. About the study: Spain, Italy and the United States supplied samples that represented acute and convalescent COVID-19. The cDNA or gDNA used as material had been derived from T cells, B-cell-depleted T cells, or PBMCs.

Seattle cases were enrolled at active infection and followed longitudinally. As processed by the authors: Counts of nucleated cells, estimated from reference gene primer amplification, were obtained. Profiling relied on immunoSEQ multiplex PCR, and the TCRdb table lists in-frame clones only, not all of them. The V and J calls and clone size are taken from that table; D and trimming were inferred from the DNA. Of about 170,000 clones in the sample, just under 85% were seen once. Looked up from germline, CDR1 is SGHTS and CDR2 is YDEGEE. V trimming: 4 bases; J trimming: 3 bases; junction bases outside the gene matches: 4. The CDR3 runs 16 residues.

Sequencing input: peripheral blood. The clonotype comes from a woman older than 75 with COVID-19, enrolled during active disease. The chain joins TRBV5-8 to TRBJ2-5, with 15 bases matching TRBD2. The DNA of the CDR3 is TGTGCCAGCAGCACCGGGACTAGCGGGGGGAAAGAGACCCAGTACTTC. Encoded protein: CASSTGTSGGKETQYF.